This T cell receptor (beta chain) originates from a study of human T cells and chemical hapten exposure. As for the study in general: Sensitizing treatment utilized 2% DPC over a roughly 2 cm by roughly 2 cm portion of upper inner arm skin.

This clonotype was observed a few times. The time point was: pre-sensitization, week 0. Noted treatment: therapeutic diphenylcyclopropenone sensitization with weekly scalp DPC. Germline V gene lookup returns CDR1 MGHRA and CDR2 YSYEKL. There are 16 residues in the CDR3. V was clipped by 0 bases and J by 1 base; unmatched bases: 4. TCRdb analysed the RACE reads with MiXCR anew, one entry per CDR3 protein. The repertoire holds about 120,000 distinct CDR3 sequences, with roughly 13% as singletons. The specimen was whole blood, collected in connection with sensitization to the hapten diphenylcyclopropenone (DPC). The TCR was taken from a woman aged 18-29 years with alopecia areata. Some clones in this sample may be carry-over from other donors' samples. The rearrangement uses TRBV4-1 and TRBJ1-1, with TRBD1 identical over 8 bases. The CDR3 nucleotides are TGCGCCAGCAGCCAAGACAGAACAGGGGGGAACACTGAAGCTTTCTTT. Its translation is CASSQDRTGGNTEAFF.